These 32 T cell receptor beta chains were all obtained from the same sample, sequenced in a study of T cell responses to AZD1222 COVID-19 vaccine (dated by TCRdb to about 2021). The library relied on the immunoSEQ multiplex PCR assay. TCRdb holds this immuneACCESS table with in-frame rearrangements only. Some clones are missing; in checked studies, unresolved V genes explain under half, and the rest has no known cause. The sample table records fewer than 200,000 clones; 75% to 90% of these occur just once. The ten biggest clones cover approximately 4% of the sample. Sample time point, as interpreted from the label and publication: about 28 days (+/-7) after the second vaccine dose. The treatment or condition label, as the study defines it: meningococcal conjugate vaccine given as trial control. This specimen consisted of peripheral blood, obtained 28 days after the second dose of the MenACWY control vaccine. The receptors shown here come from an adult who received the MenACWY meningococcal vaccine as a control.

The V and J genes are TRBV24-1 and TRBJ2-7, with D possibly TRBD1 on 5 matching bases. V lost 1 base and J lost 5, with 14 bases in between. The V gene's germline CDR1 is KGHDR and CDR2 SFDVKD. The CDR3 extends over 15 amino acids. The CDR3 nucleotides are TGTGCCACCAGTGATTTCGCAGCAGGGCGGAACGAGCAGTACTTC. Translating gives CATSDFAAGRNEQYF.

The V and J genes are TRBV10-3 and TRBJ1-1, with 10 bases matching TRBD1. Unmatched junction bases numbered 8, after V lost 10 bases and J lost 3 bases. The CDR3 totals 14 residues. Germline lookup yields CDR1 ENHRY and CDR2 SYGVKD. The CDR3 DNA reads TGTGCCAGCCGACAGGGGGCGGCAGACACTGAAGCTTTCTTT. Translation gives CASRQGAADTEAFF.

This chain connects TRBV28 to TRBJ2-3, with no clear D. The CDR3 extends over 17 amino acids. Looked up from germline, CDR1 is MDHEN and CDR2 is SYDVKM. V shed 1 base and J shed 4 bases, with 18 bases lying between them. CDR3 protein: CASSLSLRLVLSDTQYF. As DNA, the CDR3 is TGTGCCAGCAGTTTATCCCTTCGACTGGTTTTATCAGATACGCAGTATTTT.

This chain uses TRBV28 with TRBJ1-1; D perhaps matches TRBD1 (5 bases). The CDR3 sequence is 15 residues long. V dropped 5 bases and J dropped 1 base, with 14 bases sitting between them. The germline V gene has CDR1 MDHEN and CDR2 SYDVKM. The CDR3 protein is CASSVQGARNTEAFF. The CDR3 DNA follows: TGTGCCAGCAGTGTCCAAGGGGCCCGGAACACTGAAGCTTTCTTT.

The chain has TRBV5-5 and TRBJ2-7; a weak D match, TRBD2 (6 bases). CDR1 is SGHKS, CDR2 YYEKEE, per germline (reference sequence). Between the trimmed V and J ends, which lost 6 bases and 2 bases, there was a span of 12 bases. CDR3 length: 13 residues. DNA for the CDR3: TGTGCCAGCACTTGGCGGGGAGCCTACGAGCAGTACTTC. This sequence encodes CASTWRGAYEQYF.

CDR3 sequence (DNA): TGTGCCTGGAGTGCCCCCGGGACAGCCGATCTAAGGGGCTACACCTTC. Translated, it gives CAWSAPGTADLRGYTF. The rearrangement joins TRBV30 to TRBJ1-2; 7 positions agree with TRBD1. The germline CDR1 and CDR2 sequences are GTSNPN and SVGIG (reference sequence). V lost 1 base to trimming and J lost 8 bases; unmatched junction nucleotides: 16. This CDR3 has 16 amino acids.

The DNA for the CDR3 is TGCAGCGTTGGGAGGGATCTTGGAAACACCATATATTTT. Its protein is CSVGRDLGNTIYF. The V and J genes are TRBV29-1 and TRBJ1-3; no firm D call. This CDR3 has 13 residues. Deletions cut 4 bases from V and 3 bases from J, with 10 bases between. From germline, CDR1 is SQVTM and CDR2 ANQGSEA. Complete variable domain (other parts from reference TRBV29-1 and TRBJ1-3): SAVISQKPSRDICQRGTSLTIQCQVDSQVTMMFWYRQQPGQSLTLIATANQGSEATYESGFVIDKFPISRPNLTFSTLTVSNMSPEDSSIYLCSVGRDLGNTIYFGEGSWLTVV.

CDR3 amino acids: CAAADTSGAVTEAFF. As DNA, the CDR3 is TGTGCCGCAGCAGACACTTCAGGGGCGGTCACTGAAGCTTTCTTT. The chain combines TRBV6-5 with TRBJ1-1; weak D call: TRBD1 (6 bases). CDR1 and CDR2 (germline): MNHEY, SVGAGI. The CDR3 covers 15 residues. V was trimmed by 11 bases and J by 4 bases, leaving 23 bases between them.

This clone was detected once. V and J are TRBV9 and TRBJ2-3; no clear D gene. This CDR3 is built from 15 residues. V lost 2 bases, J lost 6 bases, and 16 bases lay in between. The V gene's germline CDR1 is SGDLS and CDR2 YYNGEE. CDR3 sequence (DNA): TGTGCCAGCAGCGTGGCTAACCAAATCGCGGATACGCAGTATTTT. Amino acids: CASSVANQIADTQYF. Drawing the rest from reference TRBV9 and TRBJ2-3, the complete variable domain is DSGVTQTPKHLITATGQRVTLRCSPRSGDLSVYWYQQSLDQGLQFLIQYYNGEERAKGNILERFSAQQFPDLHSELNLSSLELGDSALYFCASSVANQIADTQYFGPGTRLTVL.

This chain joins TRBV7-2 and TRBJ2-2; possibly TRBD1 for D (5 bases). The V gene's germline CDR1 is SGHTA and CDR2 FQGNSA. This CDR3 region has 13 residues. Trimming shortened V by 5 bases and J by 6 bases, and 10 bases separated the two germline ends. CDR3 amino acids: CASSLRQSGELFF. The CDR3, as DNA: TGTGCCAGCAGCCTCAGACAGTCCGGGGAGCTGTTTTTT.

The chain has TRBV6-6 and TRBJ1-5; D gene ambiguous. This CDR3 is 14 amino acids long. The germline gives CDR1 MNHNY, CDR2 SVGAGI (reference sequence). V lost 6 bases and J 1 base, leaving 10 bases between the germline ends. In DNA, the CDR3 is TGTGCCAGCAGGTTCCCCGGGAGCAATCAGCCCCAGCATTTT. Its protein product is CASRFPGSNQPQHF.

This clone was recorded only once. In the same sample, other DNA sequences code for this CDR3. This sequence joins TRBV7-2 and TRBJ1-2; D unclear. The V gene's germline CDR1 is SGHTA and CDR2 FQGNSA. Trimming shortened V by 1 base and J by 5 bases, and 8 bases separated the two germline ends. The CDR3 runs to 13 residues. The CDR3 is CASSLVGDYGYTF. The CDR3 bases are TGTGCCAGCAGCTTAGTCGGGGATTATGGCTACACCTTC.

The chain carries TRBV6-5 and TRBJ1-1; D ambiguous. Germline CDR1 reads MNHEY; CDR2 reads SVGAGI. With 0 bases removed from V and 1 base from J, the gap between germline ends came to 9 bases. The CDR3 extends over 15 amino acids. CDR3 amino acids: CASSYSPGENTEAFF. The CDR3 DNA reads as TGTGCCAGCAGTTACTCTCCAGGCGAGAACACTGAAGCTTTCTTT.

In DNA, the CDR3 is TGTGCCAGCAGCTTGAGTAGGGCTAGAGAGTTCTTC. This sequence encodes CASSLSRAREFF. The V and J genes are TRBV5-4 and TRBJ2-1; no definite D call. The ends were cut back, 1 base at V and 14 bases at J, with 13 bases in the middle. Germline V CDR1 and CDR2: SGHNT, YYREEE (reference sequence). The CDR3 loop spans 12 amino acids.

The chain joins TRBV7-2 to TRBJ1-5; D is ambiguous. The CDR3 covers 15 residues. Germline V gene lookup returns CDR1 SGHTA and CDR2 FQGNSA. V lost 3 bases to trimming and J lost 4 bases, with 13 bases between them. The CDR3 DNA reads TGTGCCAGCAGCTTGTCAGGCCAGAATAATCAGCCCCAGCATTTT. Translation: CASSLSGQNNQPQHF.

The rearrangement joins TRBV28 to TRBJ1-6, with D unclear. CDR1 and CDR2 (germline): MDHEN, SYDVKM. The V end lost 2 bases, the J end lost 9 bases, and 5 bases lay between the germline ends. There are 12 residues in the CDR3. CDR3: CASSLISSPLHF. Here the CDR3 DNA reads TGTGCCAGCAGTTTAATTAGTTCACCCCTCCACTTT.

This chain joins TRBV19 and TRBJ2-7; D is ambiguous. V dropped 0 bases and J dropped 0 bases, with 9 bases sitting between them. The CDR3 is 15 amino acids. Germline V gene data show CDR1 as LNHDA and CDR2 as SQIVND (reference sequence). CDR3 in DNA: TGTGCCAGTAGTATAGATGCGATAAGCTCCTACGAGCAGTACTTC. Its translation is CASSIDAISSYEQYF. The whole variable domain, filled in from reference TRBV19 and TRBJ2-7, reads DGGITQSPKYLFRKEGQNVTLSCEQNLNHDAMYWYRQDPGQGLRLIYYSQIVNDFQKGDIAEGYSVSREKKESFPLTVTSAQKNPTAFYLCASSIDAISSYEQYFGPGTRLTVT.

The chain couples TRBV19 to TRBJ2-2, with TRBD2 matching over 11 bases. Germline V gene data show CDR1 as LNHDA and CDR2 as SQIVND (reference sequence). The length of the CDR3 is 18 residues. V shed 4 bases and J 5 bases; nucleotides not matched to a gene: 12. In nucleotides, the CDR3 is TGTGCCAGTAGTAGGAGTAGCGGGAGGGCCATGGGTACCGGGGAGCTGTTTTTT. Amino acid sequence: CASSRSSGRAMGTGELFF.

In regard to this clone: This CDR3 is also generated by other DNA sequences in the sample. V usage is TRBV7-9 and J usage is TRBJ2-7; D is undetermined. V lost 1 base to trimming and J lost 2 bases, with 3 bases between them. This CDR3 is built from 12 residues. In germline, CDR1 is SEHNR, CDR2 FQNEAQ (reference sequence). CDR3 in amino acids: CASSLGTYEQYF. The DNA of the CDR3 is TGTGCCAGCAGCTTAGGTACCTACGAGCAGTACTTC.

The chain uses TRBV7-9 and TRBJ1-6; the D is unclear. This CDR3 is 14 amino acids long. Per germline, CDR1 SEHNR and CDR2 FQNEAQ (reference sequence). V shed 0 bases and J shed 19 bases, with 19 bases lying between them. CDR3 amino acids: CASSLAVLEPKVHF. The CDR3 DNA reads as TGTGCCAGCAGCTTAGCCGTCTTAGAGCCGAAGGTTCACTTT.

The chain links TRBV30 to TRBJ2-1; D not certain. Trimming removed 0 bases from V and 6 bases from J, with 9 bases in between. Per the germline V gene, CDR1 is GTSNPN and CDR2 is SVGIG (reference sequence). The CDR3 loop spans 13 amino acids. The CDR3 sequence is CAWSVLELNEQFF. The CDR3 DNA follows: TGTGCCTGGAGTGTACTGGAACTCAATGAGCAGTTCTTC.

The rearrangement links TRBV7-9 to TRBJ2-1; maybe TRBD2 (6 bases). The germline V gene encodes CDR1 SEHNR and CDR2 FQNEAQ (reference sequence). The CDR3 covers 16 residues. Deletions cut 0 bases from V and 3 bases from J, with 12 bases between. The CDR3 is CASSLAVAVYYNEQFF. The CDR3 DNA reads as TGTGCCAGCAGCTTAGCCGTAGCGGTCTACTACAATGAGCAGTTCTTC.

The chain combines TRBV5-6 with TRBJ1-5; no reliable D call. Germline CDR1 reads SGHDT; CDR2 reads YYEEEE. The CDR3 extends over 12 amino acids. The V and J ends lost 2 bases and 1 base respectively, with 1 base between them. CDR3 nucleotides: TGTGCCAGCAGCTTCAGCAATCAGCCCCAGCATTTT. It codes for CASSFSNQPQHF.

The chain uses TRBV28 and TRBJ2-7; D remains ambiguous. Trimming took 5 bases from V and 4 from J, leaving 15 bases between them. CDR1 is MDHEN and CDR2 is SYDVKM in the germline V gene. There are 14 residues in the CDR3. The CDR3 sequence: CASSRTLVPYEQYF. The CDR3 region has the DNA TGTGCCAGCAGTAGGACCCTGGTGCCGTACGAGCAGTACTTC.

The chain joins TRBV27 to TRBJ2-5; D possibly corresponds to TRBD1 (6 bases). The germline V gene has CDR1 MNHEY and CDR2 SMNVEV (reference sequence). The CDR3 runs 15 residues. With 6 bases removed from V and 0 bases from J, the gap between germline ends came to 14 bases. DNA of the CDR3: TGTGCCAGCAGCGCCGACAGGATGTACCAAGAGACCCAGTACTTC. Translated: CASSADRMYQETQYF.

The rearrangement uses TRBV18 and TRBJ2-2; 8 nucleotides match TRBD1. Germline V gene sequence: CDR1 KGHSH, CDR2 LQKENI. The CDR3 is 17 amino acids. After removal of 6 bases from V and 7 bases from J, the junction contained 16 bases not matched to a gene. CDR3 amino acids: CASSPKNGQGGNGELFF. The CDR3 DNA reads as TGTGCCAGCTCCCCAAAAAACGGACAGGGAGGCAACGGGGAGCTGTTTTTT.

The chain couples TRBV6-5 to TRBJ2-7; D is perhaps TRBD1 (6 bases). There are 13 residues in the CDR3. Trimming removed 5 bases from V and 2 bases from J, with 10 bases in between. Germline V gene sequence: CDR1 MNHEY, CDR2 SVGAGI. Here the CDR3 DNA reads TGTGCCAGCAGTCCCGGGACAACCTACGAGCAGTACTTC. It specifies CASSPGTTYEQYF.

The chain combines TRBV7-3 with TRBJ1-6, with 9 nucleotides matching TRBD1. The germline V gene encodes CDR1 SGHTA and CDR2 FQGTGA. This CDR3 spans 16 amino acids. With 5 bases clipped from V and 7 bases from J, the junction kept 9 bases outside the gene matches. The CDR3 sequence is CASSELPDRGNSPLHF. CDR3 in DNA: TGTGCCAGCAGCGAACTTCCGGACAGGGGAAATTCACCCCTCCACTTT.

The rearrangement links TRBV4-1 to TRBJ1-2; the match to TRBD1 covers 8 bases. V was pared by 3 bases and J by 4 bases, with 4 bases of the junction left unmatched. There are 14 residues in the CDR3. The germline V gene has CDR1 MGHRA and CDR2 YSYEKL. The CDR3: CASSHGTGSYGYTF. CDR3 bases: TGCGCCAGCAGCCACGGGACAGGCAGCTATGGCTACACCTTC.

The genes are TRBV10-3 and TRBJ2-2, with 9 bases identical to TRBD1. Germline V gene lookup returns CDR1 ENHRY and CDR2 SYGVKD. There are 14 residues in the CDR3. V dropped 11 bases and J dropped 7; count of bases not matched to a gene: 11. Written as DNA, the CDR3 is TGTGCCCTTAAGGCGGGACAGGGAGACGGGGAGCTGTTTTTT. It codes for CALKAGQGDGELFF.

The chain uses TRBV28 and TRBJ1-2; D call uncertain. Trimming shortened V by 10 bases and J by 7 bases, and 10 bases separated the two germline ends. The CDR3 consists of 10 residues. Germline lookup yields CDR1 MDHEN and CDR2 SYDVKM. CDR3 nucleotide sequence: TGTGCCACCACCCGGGGTGGCTACACCTTC. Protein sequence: CATTRGGYTF.

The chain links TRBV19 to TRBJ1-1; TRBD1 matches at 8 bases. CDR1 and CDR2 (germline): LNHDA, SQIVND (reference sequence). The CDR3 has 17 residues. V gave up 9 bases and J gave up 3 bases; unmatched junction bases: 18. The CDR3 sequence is CASLETFGQGQYTEAFF. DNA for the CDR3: TGTGCCAGCCTAGAGACTTTTGGACAGGGCCAGTACACTGAAGCTTTCTTT. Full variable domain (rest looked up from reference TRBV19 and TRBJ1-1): DGGITQSPKYLFRKEGQNVTLSCEQNLNHDAMYWYRQDPGQGLRLIYYSQIVNDFQKGDIAEGYSVSREKKESFPLTVTSAQKNPTAFYLCASLETFGQGQYTEAFFGQGTRLTVV.